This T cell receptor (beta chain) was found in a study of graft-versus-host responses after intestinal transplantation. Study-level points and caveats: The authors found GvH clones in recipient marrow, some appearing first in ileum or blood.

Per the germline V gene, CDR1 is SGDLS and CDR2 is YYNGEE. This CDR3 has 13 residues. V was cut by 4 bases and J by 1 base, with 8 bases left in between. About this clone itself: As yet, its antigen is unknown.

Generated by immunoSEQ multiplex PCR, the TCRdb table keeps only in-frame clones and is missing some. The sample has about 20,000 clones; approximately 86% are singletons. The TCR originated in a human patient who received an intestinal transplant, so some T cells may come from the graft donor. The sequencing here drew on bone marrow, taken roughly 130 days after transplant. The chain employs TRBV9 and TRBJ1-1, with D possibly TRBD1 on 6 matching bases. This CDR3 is CASSLTGNTEAFF. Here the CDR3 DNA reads TGTGCCAGCAGCTTGACAGGGAACACTGAAGCTTTCTTT.